What follows are 28 T cell receptor beta chains derived from one specimen sequenced in a study of blood T cell repertoires in COVID-19. Profiled with immunoSEQ multiplex PCR; TCRdb holds only in-frame clones, not every one. This sample carries more than 250,000 clones, roughly 80% of them seen once, and the ten largest clones take more than 4%. Sequenced material: PBMCs or T cells enriched from blood (not recorded which). Receptors originate from a man aged 40-50 years who had been exposed to COVID-19.

The CDR3 region has the DNA TGTGCCAGCAGGGTCAGGGGGGCTAGCAGCACAGATACGCAGTATTTT. It translates to CASRVRGASSTDTQYF. The chain couples TRBV11-2 to TRBJ2-3, with D perhaps matching TRBD1 (7 bases). V dropped 6 bases and J dropped 0 bases, with 16 bases sitting between them. This CDR3 is 16 amino acids long. Germline loops: CDR1 SGHAT, CDR2 FQNNGV.

In nucleotides, the CDR3 is TGCGCCAGCAGCCATCTAAAGGACAGGGTTGAGCAGTACTTC. Translating gives CASSHLKDRVEQYF. The genes are TRBV4-1 and TRBJ2-7, with 8 positions matching TRBD1. V dropped 3 bases and J dropped 7; count of bases not matched to a gene: 8. Germline V gene lookup returns CDR1 MGHRA and CDR2 YSYEKL. This CDR3 contains 14 residues.

This clone was seen only a few times. The V and J genes are TRBV7-9 and TRBJ1-2; D uncertain. The CDR3 loop spans 16 amino acids. The germline gives CDR1 SEHNR, CDR2 FQNEAQ (reference sequence). V was clipped by 2 bases and J by 0 bases, with 13 bases between them. Written as DNA, the CDR3 is TGTGCCAGCAGCTTATTTCAGGATTCAGCTAACTATGGCTACACCTTC. The encoded protein is CASSLFQDSANYGYTF. Using reference TRBV7-9 and TRBJ1-2 for the parts outside the CDR3, the full variable domain is DTGVSQNPRHKITKRGQNVTFRCDPISEHNRLYWYRQTLGQGPEFLTYFQNEAQLEKSRLLSDRFSAERPKGSFSTLEIQRTEQGDSAMYLCASSLFQDSANYGYTFGSGTRLTVV.

V and J are TRBV5-4 and TRBJ1-1; 8 nucleotides agree with TRBD1. Germline CDR1 is SGHNT and CDR2 is YYREEE (reference sequence). The CDR3 contains 15 residues. V lost 5 bases and J lost 4; bases outside the gene matches: 10. CDR3 amino acids: CASRPDRGRITEAFF. CDR3 coding DNA: TGTGCCAGCAGACCCGACAGGGGTCGGATCACTGAAGCTTTCTTT.

V usage is TRBV25-1 and J usage is TRBJ1-1; no firm D call. The CDR3 is made up of 15 amino acids. Per germline, CDR1 MGHDK and CDR2 SYGVNS. Trimming removed 1 base at V and 6 bases at J, with 15 bases between. This CDR3 is CASSESTIRPPEAFF. The CDR3, as DNA: TGTGCCAGCAGTGAATCCACAATCCGTCCCCCTGAAGCTTTCTTT.

J is TRBJ2-6 and V is TRBV24-1, with 8 bases fitting TRBD1. The CDR3 runs 17 residues. Germline CDR1 reads KGHDR; CDR2 reads SFDVKD. The junction had 5 bases not matched to a gene; V was cut back by 5 bases and J by 0 bases. In nucleotides, the CDR3 is TGTGCCACCAGTGCCCGGACAGGGCTCTCTGGGGCCAACGTCCTGACTTTC. Translated, it gives CATSARTGLSGANVLTF.

The chain links TRBV5-5 to TRBJ1-2; no clear D. Trimming took off 0 bases at V and 1 base at J, with 7 bases between the two ends. The CDR3 sequence is 14 residues long. CDR1 and CDR2 (germline): SGHKS, YYEKEE (reference sequence). CDR3 DNA: TGTGCCAGCAGCTTGGAGACGGGTAACTATGGCTACACCTTC. Translating it yields CASSLETGNYGYTF.

The chain joins TRBV5-6 to TRBJ2-7; TRBD2 matches at 11 bases. The CDR3 loop spans 15 amino acids. V was pared by 4 bases and J by 1 base, with 4 bases of the junction left unmatched. Germline CDR1 is SGHDT and CDR2 is YYEEEE. CDR3 amino acids: CASSGGLAVSYEQYF. The CDR3 DNA reads TGTGCCAGCAGCGGGGGACTAGCGGTATCCTACGAGCAGTACTTC.

The V and J genes are TRBV27 and TRBJ2-2; TRBD2 matches 12 bases. The germline CDR1 and CDR2 sequences are MNHEY and SMNVEV (reference sequence). V shed 11 bases, J shed 6 bases, and the junction held 7 bases outside the gene matches. The CDR3 has 14 residues. CDR3 residues: CACWTSGTAGELFF. The CDR3 DNA reads as TGTGCCTGCTGGACTAGCGGGACAGCCGGGGAGCTGTTTTTT.

CDR3 coding DNA: TGTGCCAGCAGCTTATCCGCTAGCGACTCCTACGAGCAGTACTTC. This sequence encodes CASSLSASDSYEQYF. This chain links TRBV11-2 with TRBJ2-7; possible D gene TRBD2, 6 bases. V lost 2 bases, J lost 0 bases, and 11 bases lay in between. This CDR3 comprises 15 residues. CDR1 is SGHAT, CDR2 FQNNGV, per germline. Full variable domain (missing parts from reference TRBV11-2 and TRBJ2-7): EAGVAQSPRYKIIEKRQSVAFWCNPISGHATLYWYQQILGQGPKLLIQFQNNGVVDDSQLPKDRFSAERLKGVDSTLKIQPAKLEDSAVYLCASSLSASDSYEQYFGPGTRLTVT.

The chain is built from TRBV20-1 and TRBJ2-1, with TRBD2 as a possible D gene (5 bases). Between the trimmed V and J ends, which lost 6 bases and 14 bases, there was a span of 17 bases. The CDR3 runs to 11 residues. Germline CDR1 is DFQATT and CDR2 is SNEGSKA (reference sequence). The CDR3 DNA sequence: TGCAGTGCCCCTGGAGGCCCTGTTGAGTTCTTC. Residues: CSAPGGPVEFF.

The chain recombines TRBV3-1 (or the pseudogene TRBV3-2) with TRBJ2-7, with 8 bases fitting TRBD2. Germline trimming cut 4 bases from V and 5 bases from J; bases unmatched to any gene: 4. Germline V CDR1 and CDR2: LGHDT, YNNKEL (reference sequence). The CDR3 consists of 13 residues. CDR3 sequence: CASSPAGDNEQYF. CDR3 sequence (DNA): TGTGCCAGCAGCCCAGCGGGAGATAACGAGCAGTACTTC.

This chain uses TRBV29-1 with TRBJ1-2; D uncertain. The ends were cut back, 2 bases at V and 3 bases at J, with 4 bases in the middle. This CDR3 contains 11 residues. Germline CDR1 and CDR2: SQVTM and ANQGSEA. The CDR3 reads CSVETDYGYTF. The CDR3 bases are TGCAGCGTTGAAACAGACTATGGCTACACCTTC.

The rearrangement links TRBV29-1 to TRBJ2-7; TRBD1 aligns across 9 bases. The V and J ends lost 3 bases and 6 bases, in that order; junction bases with no gene match: 6. Per the germline V gene, CDR1 is SQVTM and CDR2 is ANQGSEA. This CDR3 is 13 amino acids long. CDR3 region: CSVDPGQGIEQYF. The CDR3 DNA is TGCAGCGTTGACCCCGGACAGGGGATCGAGCAGTACTTC.

As regards this clone: The sample contains more than one DNA sequence encoding this CDR3. The chain uses TRBV5-1 and TRBJ1-5; 8 nucleotides match TRBD1. CDR3 length: 14 residues. The germline V gene has CDR1 SGHRS and CDR2 YFSETQ. The V segment lost 5 bases and the J segment 2 bases; nucleotides outside the gene matches: 3. The CDR3 DNA is TGCGCCAGCAGTCCGGACAGGGGCAATCAGCCCCAGCATTTT. It codes for CASSPDRGNQPQHF. Drawing the rest from reference TRBV5-1 and TRBJ1-5, the complete variable domain is KAGVTQTPRYLIKTRGQQVTLSCSPISGHRSVSWYQQTPGQGLQFLFEYFSETQRNKGNFPGRFSGRQFSNSRSEMNVSTLELGDSALYLCASSPDRGNQPQHFGDGTRLSIL.

This clone was recorded only once. The chain combines TRBV14 with TRBJ1-4; tentative D call: TRBD1 (5 bases). The CDR3 has 16 residues. Trimming took 0 bases from V and 7 from J, leaving 15 bases between them. Per germline, CDR1 SGHDN and CDR2 FVKESK. The CDR3 nucleotides are TGTGCCAGCAGCCAAGATCCTCAGGGCCTTTTTGAAAAACTGTTTTTT. This encodes CASSQDPQGLFEKLFF.

The J gene is TRBJ2-3, the V gene TRBV5-1; 9 nucleotides match TRBD2. V gave up 3 bases and J gave up 0 bases; unmatched junction bases: 2. Germline V gene data show CDR1 as SGHRS and CDR2 as YFSETQ. CDR3 length: 15 amino acids. The CDR3 DNA is TGCGCCAGCAGCTCTAGCGGGATTAGCACAGATACGCAGTATTTT. As protein: CASSSSGISTDTQYF.

The chain employs TRBV19 and TRBJ1-5; D gene ambiguous. Germline lookup yields CDR1 LNHDA and CDR2 SQIVND (reference sequence). This CDR3 comprises 15 residues. V was cut by 4 bases and J by 3 bases, with 13 bases left in between. DNA for the CDR3: TGTGCCAGTAGTAATATCGGCGAGGCCAATCAGCCCCAGCATTTT. Translation: CASSNIGEANQPQHF.

In this sample, this clone turned up once. The J gene is TRBJ1-2, the V gene TRBV2; D not certain. Trimming left V 0 bases short and J 11 bases short, with 10 bases between. Per germline, CDR1 SNHLY and CDR2 FYNNEI. This CDR3 is 12 amino acids long. This CDR3 is CASSEASRVYTF. The CDR3 DNA reads as TGTGCCAGCAGTGAAGCTTCTCGGGTATACACCTTC.

This clone was found once. The rearrangement joins TRBV11-1 to TRBJ2-7; 9 positions agree with TRBD1. Germline V gives CDR1 SGHAT, CDR2 FQDESV (reference sequence). The CDR3 covers 12 residues. With V trimmed by 8 bases and J by 3 bases, 2 bases remained unmatched. The CDR3 sequence is CASGQGFYEQYF. The CDR3 region has the DNA TGTGCCAGCGGACAGGGGTTCTACGAGCAGTACTTC.

The genes are TRBV4-1 and TRBJ2-7, with 11 bases identical to TRBD1. Germline lookup yields CDR1 MGHRA and CDR2 YSYEKL. V gave up 4 bases and J gave up 5 bases; unmatched junction bases: 7. The length of the CDR3 is 15 residues. The CDR3 here is CASSRAGTGGDEQYF. The CDR3 coding sequence is TGCGCCAGCAGCCGAGCCGGGACAGGGGGGGACGAGCAGTACTTC.

This rearrangement joins TRBV29-1 to TRBJ1-1; 8 bases line up with TRBD1. The germline gives CDR1 SQVTM, CDR2 ANQGSEA. The J segment lost 6 bases and the V segment lost 7 bases, leaving 7 bases of the junction unmatched. This CDR3 is built from 12 residues. The CDR3 nucleotides are TGCAGCGCCTCCAGGGGGCAGGCTGAAGCTTTCTTT. Protein sequence: CSASRGQAEAFF. The entire variable domain, with the rest obtained from reference TRBV29-1 and TRBJ1-1, is as follows: SAVISQKPSRDICQRGTSLTIQCQVDSQVTMMFWYRQQPGQSLTLIATANQGSEATYESGFVIDKFPISRPNLTFSTLTVSNMSPEDSSIYLCSASRGQAEAFFGQGTRLTVV.

This chain uses TRBV24-1 with TRBJ2-5; TRBD1 aligns across 10 bases. The CDR3 consists of 16 residues. With 4 bases clipped from V and 3 bases from J, the junction kept 7 bases outside the gene matches. Germline-derived CDR1 and CDR2 are KGHDR and SFDVKD. The CDR3 here is CATSDSGQGREETQYF. DNA for the CDR3: TGTGCCACCAGTGACTCGGGACAGGGGCGGGAAGAGACCCAGTACTTC.

This clone has a handful of counts. This sequence joins TRBV7-2 and TRBJ2-7; a weak D match, TRBD2 (6 bases). V lost 6 bases, J lost 7 bases, and 22 bases lay in between. Germline V gene sequence: CDR1 SGHTA, CDR2 FQGNSA. CDR3 length: 15 residues. The CDR3 loop reads CASRSKGLAQNEQYF. The CDR3 DNA reads as TGTGCCAGCAGGTCCAAGGGGCTAGCGCAGAATGAGCAGTACTTC.

This chain uses TRBV7-6 with TRBJ1-5; no reliable D call. The V gene's germline CDR1 is SGHVS and CDR2 FNYEAQ. CDR3 length: 13 residues. Trimming removed 2 bases from V and 5 bases from J, with 7 bases in between. CDR3: CASSLSSYQPQHF. CDR3 coding DNA: TGTGCCAGCAGCTTATCCAGTTATCAGCCCCAGCATTTT.

In its sample, this clone was seen once. This rearrangement joins TRBV29-1 to TRBJ2-7; TRBD1 aligns across 8 bases. Trimming cost V 6 bases and J 1 base; bases outside gene matches: 5. The CDR3 sequence is 13 residues long. Germline assignment: CDR1 SQVTM and CDR2 ANQGSEA. CDR3 nucleotide sequence: TGCAGCGTATGGACAGGGATATCCTACGAGCAGTACTTC. Translated, it gives CSVWTGISYEQYF.

The rearrangement uses TRBV28 and TRBJ1-1; D is ambiguous. CDR3 length: 15 amino acids. Germline assignment: CDR1 MDHEN and CDR2 SYDVKM. The ends were cut back, 5 bases at V and 2 bases at J, with 15 bases in the middle. The CDR3 DNA reads as TGTGCCAGCAGTCGCGGCACCCCCAAAAACACTGAAGCTTTCTTT. Encoded protein: CASSRGTPKNTEAFF.

The chain has TRBV7-3 and TRBJ2-3; 10 bases are shared with TRBD2. Germline trimming cut 6 bases from V and 5 bases from J; bases unmatched to any gene: 8. The germline gives CDR1 SGHTA, CDR2 FQGTGA. This CDR3 contains 15 residues. Written as DNA, the CDR3 is TGTGCCAGCAGTGAGCGGGAGGGTCAGAAAGATACGCAGTATTTT. Protein: CASSEREGQKDTQYF.